There are many counts of the clone carrying this TCR beta chain. Antigen unknown. TCRdb recomputed calls from the reads with MiXCR, one row per CDR3 protein. The table lists 250,000 to 300,000 distinct CDR3 sequences, around 9% of them singletons. The sample originates from a study of T cell repertoires in cytomegalovirus infection. Germline loops: CDR1 SGHVS, CDR2 FNYEAQ. V shed 1 base and J shed 2 bases, with 12 bases lying between them. The CDR3 extends over 16 amino acids. Study observations and caveats: Summed frequency of public TCR beta families distinguished CMV carriers with the relevant HLA.

The chain carries TRBV7-6 and TRBJ1-5; no definite D call. The sample was PBMCs. The clonotype originates from a human donor in good health (CMV status not recorded). Some clones in this sample may be carry-over from other donors' samples. The DNA of the CDR3 is TGTGCCAGCAGCTTAGGGGCGGGCGGCGGCAATCAGCCCCAGCATTTT. Protein sequence: CASSLGAGGGNQPQHF.